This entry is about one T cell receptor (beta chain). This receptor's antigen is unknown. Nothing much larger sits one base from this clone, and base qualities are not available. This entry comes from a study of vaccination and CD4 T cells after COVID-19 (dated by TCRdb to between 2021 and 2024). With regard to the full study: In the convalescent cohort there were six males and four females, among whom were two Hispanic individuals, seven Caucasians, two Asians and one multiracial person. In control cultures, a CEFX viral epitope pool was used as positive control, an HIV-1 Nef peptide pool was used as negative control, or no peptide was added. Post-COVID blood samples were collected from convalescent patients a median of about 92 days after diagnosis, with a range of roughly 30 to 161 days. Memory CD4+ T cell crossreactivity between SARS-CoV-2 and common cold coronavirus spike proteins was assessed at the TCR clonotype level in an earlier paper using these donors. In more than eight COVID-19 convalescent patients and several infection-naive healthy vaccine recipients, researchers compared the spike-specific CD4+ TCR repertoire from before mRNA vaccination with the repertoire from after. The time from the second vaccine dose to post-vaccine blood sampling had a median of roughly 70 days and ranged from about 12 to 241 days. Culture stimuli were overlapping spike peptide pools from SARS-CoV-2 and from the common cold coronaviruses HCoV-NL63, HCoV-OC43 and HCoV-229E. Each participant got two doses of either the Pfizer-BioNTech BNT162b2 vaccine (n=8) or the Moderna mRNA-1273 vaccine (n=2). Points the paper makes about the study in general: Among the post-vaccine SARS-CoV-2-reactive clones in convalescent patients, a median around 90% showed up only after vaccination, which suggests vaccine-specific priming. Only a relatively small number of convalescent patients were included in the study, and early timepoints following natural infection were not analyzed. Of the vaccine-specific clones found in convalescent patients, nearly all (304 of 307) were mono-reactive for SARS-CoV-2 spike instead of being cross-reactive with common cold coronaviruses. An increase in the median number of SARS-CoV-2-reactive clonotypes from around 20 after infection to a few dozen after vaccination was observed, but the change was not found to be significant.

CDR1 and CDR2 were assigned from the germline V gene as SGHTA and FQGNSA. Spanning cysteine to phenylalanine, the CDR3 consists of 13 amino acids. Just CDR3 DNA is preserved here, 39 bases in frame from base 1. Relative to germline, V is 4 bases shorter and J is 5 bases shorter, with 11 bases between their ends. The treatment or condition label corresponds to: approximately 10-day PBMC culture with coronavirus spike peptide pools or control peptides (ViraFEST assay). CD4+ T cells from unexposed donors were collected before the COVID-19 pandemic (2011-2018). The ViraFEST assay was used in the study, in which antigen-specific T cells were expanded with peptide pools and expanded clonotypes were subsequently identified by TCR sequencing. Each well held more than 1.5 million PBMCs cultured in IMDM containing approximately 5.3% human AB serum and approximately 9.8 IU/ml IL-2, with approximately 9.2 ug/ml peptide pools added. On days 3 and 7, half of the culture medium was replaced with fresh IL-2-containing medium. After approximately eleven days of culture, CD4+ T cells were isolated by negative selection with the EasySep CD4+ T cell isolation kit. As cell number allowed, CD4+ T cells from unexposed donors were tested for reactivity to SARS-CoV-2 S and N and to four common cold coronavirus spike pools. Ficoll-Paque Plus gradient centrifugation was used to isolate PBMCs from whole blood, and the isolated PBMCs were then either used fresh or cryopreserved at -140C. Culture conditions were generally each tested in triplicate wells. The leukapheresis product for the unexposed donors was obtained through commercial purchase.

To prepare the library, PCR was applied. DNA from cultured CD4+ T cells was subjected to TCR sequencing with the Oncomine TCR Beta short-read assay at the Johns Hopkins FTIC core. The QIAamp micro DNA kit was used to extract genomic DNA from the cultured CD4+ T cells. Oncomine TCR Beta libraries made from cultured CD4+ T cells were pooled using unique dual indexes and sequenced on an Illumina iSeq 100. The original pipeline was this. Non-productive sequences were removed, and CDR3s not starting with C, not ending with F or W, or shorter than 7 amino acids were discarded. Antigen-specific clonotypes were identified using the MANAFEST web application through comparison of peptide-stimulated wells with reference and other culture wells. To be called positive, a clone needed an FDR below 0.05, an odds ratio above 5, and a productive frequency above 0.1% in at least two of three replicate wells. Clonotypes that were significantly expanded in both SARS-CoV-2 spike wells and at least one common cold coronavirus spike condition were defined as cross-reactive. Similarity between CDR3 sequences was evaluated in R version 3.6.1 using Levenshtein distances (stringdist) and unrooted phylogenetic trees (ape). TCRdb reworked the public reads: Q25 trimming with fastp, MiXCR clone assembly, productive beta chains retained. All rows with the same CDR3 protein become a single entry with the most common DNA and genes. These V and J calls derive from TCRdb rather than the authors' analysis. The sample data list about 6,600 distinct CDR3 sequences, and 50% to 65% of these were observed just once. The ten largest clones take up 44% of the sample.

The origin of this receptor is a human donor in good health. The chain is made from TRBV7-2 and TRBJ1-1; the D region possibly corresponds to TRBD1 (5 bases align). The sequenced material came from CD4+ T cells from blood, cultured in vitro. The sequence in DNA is TGTGCCAGCAGCTCGAACGGGGGGACTGAAGCTTTCTTT. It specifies CASSSNGGTEAFF.